This record looks at one T cell receptor beta chain sequence and its context. Authors' methods: Reference gene primer amplification gave nucleated cell count estimates. Some clones are missing from TCRdb's copy, which holds only in-frame ones; the method was immunoSEQ multiplex PCR. V and J calls and clone size are as listed in that table; D and trimming were resolved from the DNA. Of roughly 250,000 clones in the sample, roughly nine tenths were seen once. This sample was included in a study of blood T cell repertoires in COVID-19. The CDR3 extends over 12 amino acids. Per the germline V gene, CDR1 is SEHNR and CDR2 is FQNEAQ (reference sequence). V was clipped by 5 bases and J by 4 bases, with 8 bases between them.

This chain uses TRBV7-9 with TRBJ2-5; D gene unclear. This clonotype originated in a man aged 60-69 years who had recovered from COVID-19. The sequencing sample was made of peripheral blood. The CDR3 DNA reads TGTGCCAGCAGCCTGAGTCCAGAGACCCAGTACTTC. Protein: CASSLSPETQYF.